These 15 T cell receptor beta chains were sequenced from one sample in a study of T-cell memory formation after mild COVID-19. TCRdb re-analysed the 5' RACE reads in MiXCR, keeping a single row per CDR3 protein. The table lists 470,000 or so distinct CDR3 sequences, approximately 19% of them singletons. The sample comprised PBMCs or a T cell subset sorted from them (not recorded which). Receptor source: a man aged 18 to 29 who had mild COVID-19 (a few samples of this study predate the infection). Cell type and time point are not known.

The CDR3: CASSQTEGWTGELFF. The CDR3 DNA sequence: TGCGCCAGCAGCCAGACCGAGGGATGGACCGGGGAGCTGTTTTTT. This chain links TRBV4-1 with TRBJ2-2; the D gene is possibly TRBD2 (5 bases). Looked up from germline, CDR1 is MGHRA and CDR2 is YSYEKL. V was shortened by 3 bases and J by 5 bases, with 13 bases between the two germline ends. The CDR3 runs to 15 residues.

The rearrangement uses TRBV7-3 and TRBJ2-7; D is ambiguous. Germline V lookup: CDR1 SGHTA, CDR2 FQGTGA. CDR3 size: 14 residues. V was shortened by 2 bases and J by 1 base, with 9 bases between the two germline ends. As DNA, the CDR3 is TGTGCCAGCAGCTTAGACGCGGAGTCCTACGAGCAGTACTTC. Its protein product is CASSLDAESYEQYF.

This clonotype has just a few counts. The genes are TRBV12-3 or TRBV12-4 and TRBJ2-5; 10 nucleotides agree with TRBD1. V dropped 1 base and J dropped 2; count of bases not matched to a gene: 7. The CDR3 runs to 17 residues. As DNA, the CDR3 is TGTGCCAGCAGTTTAGGGGCGACAGGGGGCTCTCAAGAGACCCAGTACTTC. Residues: CASSLGATGGSQETQYF.

This clonotype was observed many times. V and J are TRBV5-1 and TRBJ2-7; 10 bases fit TRBD1. V was pared by 9 bases and J by 5 bases, with 14 bases of the junction left unmatched. Looked up from germline, CDR1 is SGHRS and CDR2 is YFSETQ. The CDR3 loop spans 15 amino acids. The CDR3 protein is CANRPPRQGADEQYF. The CDR3 DNA follows: TGCGCCAACCGCCCCCCGAGACAGGGGGCCGACGAGCAGTACTTC.

This clonotype was picked up a small number of times. The chain joins TRBV7-2 to TRBJ2-7; perhaps TRBD1 as D (6 bases). Looked up from germline, CDR1 is SGHTA and CDR2 is FQGNSA. This CDR3 has 15 amino acids. V shed 1 base and J shed 2 bases, with 12 bases lying between them. The CDR3, as DNA: TGTGCCAGCAGCTTAGGGGGGCGGCCCACCTACGAGCAGTACTTC. It yields the protein CASSLGGRPTYEQYF.

This clonotype was observed a handful of times. This rearrangement joins TRBV12-3 or TRBV12-4 to TRBJ2-5; D gene ambiguous. The CDR3 extends over 15 amino acids. Trimming shortened V by 4 bases and J by 0 bases, and 12 bases separated the two germline ends. The CDR3 DNA reads TGTGCCAGCAGTTCCGTGTACGGACACCAAGAGACCCAGTACTTC. Translating gives CASSSVYGHQETQYF.

This clonotype was counted between two and nine times. CDR3 amino acids: CASSQDWDFTDTQYF. The CDR3 DNA reads as TGCGCCAGCAGCCAAGATTGGGACTTCACAGATACGCAGTATTTT. This sequence joins TRBV4-3 and TRBJ2-3; D is perhaps TRBD2 (6 bases). This CDR3 has 15 amino acids. Germline CDR1 reads LGHNA; CDR2 reads YSLEER. Deletions cut 0 bases from V and 2 bases from J, with 9 bases between.

This clonotype was observed a handful of times. The chain has TRBV18 and TRBJ2-3, with D unresolved. This CDR3 spans 13 amino acids. The germline V gene encodes CDR1 KGHSH and CDR2 LQKENI. Trimming took off 3 bases at V and 5 bases at J, with 9 bases between the two ends. CDR3 in DNA: TGTGCCAGCTCACCGGATAGGCAAGATACGCAGTATTTT. This sequence encodes CASSPDRQDTQYF. The variable domain in full, with the rest retrieved from reference TRBV18 and TRBJ2-3, is NAGVMQNPRHLVRRRGQEARLRCSPMKGHSHVYWYRQLPEEGLKFMVYLQKENIIDESGMPKERFSAEFPKEGPSILRIQQVVRGDSAAYFCASSPDRQDTQYFGPGTRLTVL.

Many counts were recorded for this clonotype. CDR3 region: CASSLGTGFSAKNIQYF. The CDR3 DNA reads TGTGCCAGCAGCTTAGGGACAGGCTTCTCCGCCAAAAACATTCAGTACTTC. V is TRBV7-8 and J is TRBJ2-4; 7 nucleotides agree with TRBD1. The CDR3 loop spans 17 amino acids. Per the germline V gene, CDR1 is SGHVS and CDR2 is FQNEAQ. Germline trimming cut 1 base from V and 1 base from J; bases unmatched to any gene: 7.

In its sample, this clonotype was seen a few times. The chain has TRBV24-1 and TRBJ2-3; the match to TRBD2 covers 8 bases. The CDR3 length is 15 residues. The V and J ends lost 6 bases and 3 bases, in that order; junction bases with no gene match: 7. Germline V CDR1 and CDR2: KGHDR, SFDVKD. The CDR3 is CATSRSGAGTDTQYF. The CDR3 DNA reads as TGTGCCACCAGTCGTAGCGGGGCCGGAACAGATACGCAGTATTTT.

This clonotype showed up just a few times. The V and J genes are TRBV11-2 and TRBJ2-3; 12 bases agree with TRBD2. CDR3 size: 17 residues. Germline loops: CDR1 SGHAT, CDR2 FQNNGV. With V trimmed by 5 bases and J by 3 bases, 9 bases remained unmatched. CDR3 protein: CASSLRLAGAGTDTQYF. Written as DNA, the CDR3 is TGTGCCAGCAGCCTCCGACTAGCGGGGGCCGGGACAGATACGCAGTATTTT.

DNA for the CDR3: TGTGCCAGCAGCTTACGGAGGGTCCAAGAGACCCAGTACTTC. It specifies CASSLRRVQETQYF. The rearrangement joins TRBV5-5 to TRBJ2-5, with a weak D call TRBD2 (6 bases). This CDR3 is built from 14 residues. V lost 2 bases to trimming and J lost 1 base, with 9 bases between them. The germline V gene has CDR1 SGHKS and CDR2 YYEKEE (reference sequence). Based on the CDR3 plus reference TRBV5-5 and TRBJ2-5, the full variable domain is DAGVTQSPTHLIKTRGQQVTLRCSPISGHKSVSWYQQVLGQGPQFIFQYYEKEERGRGNFPDRFSARQFPNYSSELNVNALLLGDSALYLCASSLRRVQETQYFGPGTRLLVL.

The chain combines TRBV6-1 with TRBJ2-7; 8 bases are a match to TRBD2. The CDR3 loop spans 14 amino acids. The germline V gene has CDR1 MNHNS and CDR2 SASEGT. V dropped 7 bases and J dropped 2; count of bases not matched to a gene: 7. CDR3 region: CASKTAGGPYEQYV. For the CDR3, the DNA is TGTGCCAGCAAAACGGCGGGGGGCCCCTACGAGCAGTACGTC.

This clonotype was detected a few times. V is TRBV7-2 and J is TRBJ1-6; weak D call: TRBD1 (5 bases). The CDR3 is 13 amino acids. Per germline, CDR1 SGHTA and CDR2 FQGNSA. V lost 3 bases, J lost 9 bases, and 9 bases lay in between. This CDR3 reads CASSFRDGSPLHF. The CDR3 DNA reads as TGTGCCAGCAGCTTCAGGGATGGTTCACCCCTCCACTTT.

The table lists this clonotype with a few counts. The chain couples TRBV6-1 to TRBJ2-3; possibly TRBD1 for D (5 bases). Trimming shortened V by 9 bases and J by 5 bases, and 18 bases separated the two germline ends. Germline CDR1 is MNHNS and CDR2 is SASEGT. The CDR3 loop spans 14 amino acids. CDR3 protein: CASYPWGQQDTQYF. In DNA form, the CDR3 reads TGTGCCAGTTACCCATGGGGCCAGCAAGATACGCAGTATTTT.